This T cell receptor beta chain comes out of a study of molecular identifiers for immune sequencing clone quantification. Overall study context: Five portions were made in replicates from RNA of 20,000 or 100,000 naive CD8 cells, and four underwent sequencing.

Germline V gene lookup returns CDR1 LNHDA and CDR2 SQIVND (reference sequence). Trimming cost V 7 bases and J 7 bases; bases outside gene matches: 2. The CDR3 covers 11 residues. Libraries from naive CD8 cells were generated from approximately 22,000 to 940,000 sorted cells (with 10%, 30% or 50% RNA). Naive CD8 T cells were sorted as CD8+CD4-CCR7+CD45RA+. TCRdb passed the PCR reads through MiXCR, listing each CDR3 protein once. The sample carries about 630,000 distinct CDR3 sequences, 25% recorded once. This clonotype was seen a handful of times. The chain employs TRBV19 and TRBJ1-2; TRBD1 aligns across 8 bases. The TCR comes from a human donor in good health. Some libraries in this study had Jurkat cell RNA spiked in. The sequencing input was naive CD8+ T cells from blood, with Jurkat cell RNA spiked in. Subset of the sample: FACS-sorted CD8+CD4-CCR7+CD45RA+ naive T cells. CDR3 loop: CASTGGTGYTF. CDR3 in DNA: TGTGCCAGTACAGGGGGCACTGGCTACACCTTC.